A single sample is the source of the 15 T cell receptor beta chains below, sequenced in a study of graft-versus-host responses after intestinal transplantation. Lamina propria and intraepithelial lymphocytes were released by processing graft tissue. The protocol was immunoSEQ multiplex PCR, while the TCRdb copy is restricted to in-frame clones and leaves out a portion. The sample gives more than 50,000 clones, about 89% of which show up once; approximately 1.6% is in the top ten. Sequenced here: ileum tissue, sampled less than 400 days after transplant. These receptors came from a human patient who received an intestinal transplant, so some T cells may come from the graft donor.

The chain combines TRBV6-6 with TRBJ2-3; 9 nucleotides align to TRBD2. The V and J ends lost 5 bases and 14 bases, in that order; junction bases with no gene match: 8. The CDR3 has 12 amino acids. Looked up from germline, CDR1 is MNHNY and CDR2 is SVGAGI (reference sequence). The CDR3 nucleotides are TGTGCCAGCAGTACCCTAGCGGGGAGTTGGTATTTT. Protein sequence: CASSTLAGSWYF.

CDR3 region: CASSPWPDRENGELFF. The CDR3 DNA reads TGCGCCAGCAGCCCGTGGCCGGACAGGGAAAACGGGGAGCTGTTTTTT. The V gene is TRBV5-1, the J gene TRBJ2-2; 8 positions agree with TRBD1. Trimming took 4 bases from V and 7 from J; bases not matched to a gene: 12. Germline CDR1 and CDR2: SGHRS and YFSETQ. CDR3 length: 16 residues.

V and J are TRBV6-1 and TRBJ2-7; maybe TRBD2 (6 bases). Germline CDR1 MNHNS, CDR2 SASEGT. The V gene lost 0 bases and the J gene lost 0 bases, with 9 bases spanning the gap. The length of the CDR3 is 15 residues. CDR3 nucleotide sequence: TGTGCCAGCAGTGAAGCCGACGGGAGCTCCTACGAGCAGTACTTC. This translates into CASSEADGSSYEQYF.

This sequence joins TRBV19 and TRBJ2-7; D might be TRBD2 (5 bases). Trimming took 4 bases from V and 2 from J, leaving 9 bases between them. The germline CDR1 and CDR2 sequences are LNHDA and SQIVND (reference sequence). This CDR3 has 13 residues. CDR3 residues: CASSTGIAYEQYF. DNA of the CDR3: TGTGCCAGTAGTACCGGGATCGCCTACGAGCAGTACTTC.

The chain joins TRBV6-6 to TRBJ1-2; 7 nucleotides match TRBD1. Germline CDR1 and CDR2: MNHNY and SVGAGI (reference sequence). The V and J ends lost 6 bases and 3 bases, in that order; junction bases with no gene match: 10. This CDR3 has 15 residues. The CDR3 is CASRIQGIVDYGYTF. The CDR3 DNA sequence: TGTGCCAGCAGGATACAGGGGATAGTTGACTATGGCTACACCTTC.

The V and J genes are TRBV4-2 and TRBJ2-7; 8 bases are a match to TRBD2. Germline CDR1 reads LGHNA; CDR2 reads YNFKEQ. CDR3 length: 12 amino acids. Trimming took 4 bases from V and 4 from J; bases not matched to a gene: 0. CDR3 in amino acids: CASSLAGYEQYF. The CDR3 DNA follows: TGTGCCAGCAGCCTAGCGGGATACGAGCAGTACTTC.

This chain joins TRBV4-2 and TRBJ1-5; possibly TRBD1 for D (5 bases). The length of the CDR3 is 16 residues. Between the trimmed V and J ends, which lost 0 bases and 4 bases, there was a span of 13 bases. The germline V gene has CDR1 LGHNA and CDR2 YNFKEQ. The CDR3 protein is CASSQDTSGDNQPQHF. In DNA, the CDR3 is TGTGCCAGCAGCCAAGATACATCGGGGGATAATCAGCCCCAGCATTTT.

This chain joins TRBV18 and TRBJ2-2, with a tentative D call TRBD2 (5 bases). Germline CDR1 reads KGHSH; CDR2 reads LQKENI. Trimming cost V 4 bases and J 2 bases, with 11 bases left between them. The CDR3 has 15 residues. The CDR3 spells CASSRRSFNTGELFF. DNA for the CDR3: TGTGCCAGCTCACGGAGGTCCTTTAACACCGGGGAGCTGTTTTTT.

CDR3 bases: TGTGCCAGCAGCGTAGCAAGGGTCGGAAGCGAGCAGTACTTC. Amino acids: CASSVARVGSEQYF. The V and J genes are TRBV9 and TRBJ2-7; unclear D gene. Trimming took 0 bases from V and 6 from J, leaving 13 bases between them. CDR1 is SGDLS, CDR2 YYNGEE, per germline. The CDR3 totals 14 residues.

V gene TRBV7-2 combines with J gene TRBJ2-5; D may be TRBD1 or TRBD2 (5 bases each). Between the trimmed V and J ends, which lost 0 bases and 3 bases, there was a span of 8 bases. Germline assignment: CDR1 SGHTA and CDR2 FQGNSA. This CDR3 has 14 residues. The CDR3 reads CASSLAWGKETQYF. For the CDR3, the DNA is TGTGCCAGCAGCTTAGCGTGGGGGAAAGAGACCCAGTACTTC.

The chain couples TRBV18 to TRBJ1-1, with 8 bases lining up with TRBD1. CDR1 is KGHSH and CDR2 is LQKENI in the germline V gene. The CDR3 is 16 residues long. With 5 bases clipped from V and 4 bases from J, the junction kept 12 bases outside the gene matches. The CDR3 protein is CASSSATGDLGTEAFF. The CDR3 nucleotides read TGTGCCAGCTCATCAGCGACAGGGGATCTGGGCACTGAAGCTTTCTTT.

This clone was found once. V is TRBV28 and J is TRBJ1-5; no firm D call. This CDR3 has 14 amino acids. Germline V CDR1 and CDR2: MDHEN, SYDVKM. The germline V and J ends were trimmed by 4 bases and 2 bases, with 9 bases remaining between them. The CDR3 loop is CASSWSGGNQPQHF. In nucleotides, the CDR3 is TGTGCCAGCAGTTGGTCCGGGGGCAATCAGCCCCAGCATTTT.

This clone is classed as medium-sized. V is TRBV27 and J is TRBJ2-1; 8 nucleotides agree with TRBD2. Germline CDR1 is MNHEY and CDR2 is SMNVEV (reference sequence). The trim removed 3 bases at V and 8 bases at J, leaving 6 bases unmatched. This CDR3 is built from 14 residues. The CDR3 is CASSFSAGEYEQFF. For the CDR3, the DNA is TGTGCCAGCAGTTTCTCAGCGGGAGAGTATGAGCAGTTCTTC.

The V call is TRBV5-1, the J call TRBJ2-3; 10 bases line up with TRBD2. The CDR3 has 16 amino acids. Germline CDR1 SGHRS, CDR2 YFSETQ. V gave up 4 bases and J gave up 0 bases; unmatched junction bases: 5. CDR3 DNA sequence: TGCGCCAGCAGCCTTCTGACTAGCGGGAGCACAGATACGCAGTATTTT. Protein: CASSLLTSGSTDTQYF.

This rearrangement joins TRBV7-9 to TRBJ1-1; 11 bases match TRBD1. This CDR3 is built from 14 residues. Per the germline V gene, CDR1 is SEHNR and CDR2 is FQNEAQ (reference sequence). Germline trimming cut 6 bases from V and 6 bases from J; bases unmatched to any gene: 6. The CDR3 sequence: CASRFGQGASEAFF. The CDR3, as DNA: TGTGCCAGCAGGTTCGGACAGGGGGCTTCTGAAGCTTTCTTT.